These 15 T cell receptor beta chains were sequenced from one sample in a study of blood T cells in healthy people across ages (dated by TCRdb to about 2015). Library method: 5' RACE. Sequencing was carried out with an Illumina HiSeq 2500. A second PCR of about 6 to 12 cycles was run with a J-beta primer mix and a sample-barcoded 5' primer. The raw public data were reprocessed by TCRdb itself: fastp quality trimming at Q25, MiXCR clonotype calling, in-frame beta chains only. Each CDR3 protein gets just one entry, which takes the most common genes and DNA from the rows behind it. The sample has fewer than 650,000 distinct CDR3 sequences on record, roughly a quarter of them singletons. Jointly, the top ten make up approximately 3.7% of the sample. This sample was shared with a second study, whose subject was T cells of mothers and their children.

The sample comprised blood. These receptors came from a boy between 2 and 15 years old in good health.

This clonotype was recorded a few times. V is TRBV29-1 and J is TRBJ2-7, with unresolved D. This CDR3 has 12 amino acids. Trimming took 1 base from V and 5 from J, leaving 9 bases between them. Per the germline V gene, CDR1 is SQVTM and CDR2 is ANQGSEA. CDR3 bases: TGCAGCGTTGAAGGGAATGGGAACGAGCAGTACTTC. Protein product: CSVEGNGNEQYF.

The chain employs TRBV20-1 and TRBJ2-2; 9 nucleotides align to TRBD1. The CDR3 consists of 13 residues. V shed 5 bases, J shed 6 bases, and the junction held 4 bases outside the gene matches. Germline V lookup: CDR1 DFQATT, CDR2 SNEGSKA (reference sequence). In DNA, the CDR3 is TGCAGTGCTCATAGGACAGGGGCCGGGGAGCTGTTTTTT. Translated, it gives CSAHRTGAGELFF.

CDR3 protein: CASTLAGQAQYF. DNA of the CDR3: TGTGCCAGCACCCTAGCGGGGCAGGCCCAGTACTTC. V and J are TRBV12-3 or TRBV12-4 and TRBJ2-5; TRBD2 matches at 9 bases. The CDR3 has 12 amino acids. J gave up 9 bases and V 7 bases, and 6 bases lay outside the gene matches.

This clonotype was seen more than once but under ten times. V is TRBV12-5 and J is TRBJ2-2; a possible D gene is TRBD1 (6 bases). CDR1 and CDR2 (germline): LGHNT, FRNRAP. The CDR3 runs to 14 residues. Deletions cut 6 bases from V and 6 bases from J, with 14 bases between. The CDR3: CASGQDSFSGELFF. The CDR3 DNA follows: TGTGCTAGTGGCCAGGACAGCTTTTCCGGGGAGCTGTTTTTT.

V usage is TRBV27 and J usage is TRBJ1-2; the D is unclear. Germline CDR1 is MNHEY and CDR2 is SMNVEV (reference sequence). The CDR3 is 15 residues long. V lost 5 bases and J lost 4, with 17 bases in between. The CDR3 DNA reads as TGTGCCAGCAGTCCCCGGCGGGGAGGCCTCTATGGCTACACCTTC. Amino acid sequence: CASSPRRGGLYGYTF.

This clonotype has only a few counts. The chain employs TRBV5-1 and TRBJ2-6; the D call may be TRBD1 or TRBD2 (6 bases each). V was pared by 4 bases and J by 2 bases, with 13 bases between. CDR1 and CDR2 from the germline V gene are SGHRS and YFSETQ. The CDR3 is made up of 16 amino acids. The CDR3 DNA follows: TGCGCCAGCAGCGTGTACAGGGAGGCTGGGGCCAACGTCCTGACTTTC. It specifies CASSVYREAGANVLTF.

J is TRBJ1-1 and V is TRBV7-9, with 9 bases that match TRBD1. Looked up from germline, CDR1 is SEHNR and CDR2 is FQNEAQ (reference sequence). This CDR3 contains 13 residues. The junction had 6 bases not matched to a gene; V was cut back by 5 bases and J by 8 bases. In DNA form, the CDR3 reads TGTGCCAGCAGCAAGGGGGACAGGGTGGAAGCTTTCTTT. The encoded protein is CASSKGDRVEAFF.

In this sample, this clonotype turned up many times. The chain recombines TRBV29-1 with TRBJ2-5; D unclear. CDR1 is SQVTM, CDR2 ANQGSEA, per germline. The CDR3 has 13 residues. Trimming took 3 bases from V and 4 from J, leaving 12 bases between them. CDR3 region: CSVDWVDAETQYF. The CDR3 DNA sequence: TGCAGCGTTGATTGGGTCGATGCAGAGACCCAGTACTTC.

J is TRBJ2-3 and V is TRBV24-1, with TRBD1 identical over 7 bases. The CDR3 consists of 14 residues. With V trimmed by 3 bases and J by 6 bases, 5 bases remained unmatched. CDR1 is KGHDR, CDR2 SFDVKD, per germline. CDR3 in amino acids: CATSDPGQTDTQYF. As DNA, the CDR3 is TGTGCCACCAGTGATCCGGGACAGACGGATACGCAGTATTTT.

This clonotype was picked up a small number of times. This chain links TRBV7-9 with TRBJ1-6; possible D gene TRBD1, 5 bases. Germline CDR1 SEHNR, CDR2 FQNEAQ (reference sequence). CDR3 length: 15 amino acids. V lost 4 bases and J lost 10, with 17 bases in between. DNA of the CDR3: TGTGCCAGCAGCTACAATCAGGGAAATACCTCACCCCTCCACTTT. As protein: CASSYNQGNTSPLHF.

The chain is built from TRBV27 and TRBJ2-3; 14 bases line up with TRBD2. In germline, CDR1 is MNHEY, CDR2 SMNVEV (reference sequence). V trimming: 1 base; J trimming: 4 bases; junction bases outside the gene matches: 4. The CDR3 loop spans 17 amino acids. The CDR3 is CASSLLGLAGAADTQYF. As DNA, the CDR3 is TGTGCCAGCAGTTTATTGGGACTAGCGGGAGCGGCAGATACGCAGTATTTT.

The J gene is TRBJ1-1, the V gene TRBV6-5; D is uncertain. The V end lost 5 bases, the J end lost 0 bases, and 19 bases lay between the germline ends. The CDR3 extends over 17 amino acids. Germline V CDR1 and CDR2: MNHEY, SVGAGI. The CDR3 region is CASSPGGSTNLNTEAFF. CDR3 bases: TGTGCCAGCAGTCCCGGCGGGAGCACTAACCTGAACACTGAAGCTTTCTTT.

In its sample, this clonotype was seen a few times. The genes are TRBV7-9 and TRBJ1-1, with D possibly being TRBD1 (6 bases). This CDR3 has 16 residues. CDR1 is SEHNR and CDR2 is FQNEAQ in the germline V gene (reference sequence). Trimming left V 6 bases short and J 4 bases short, with 21 bases between. CDR3: CASRPRLRGRGTEAFF. CDR3 coding DNA: TGTGCCAGCAGACCCCGATTACGGGGGCGAGGCACTGAAGCTTTCTTT.

This clonotype appeared many times. The chain has TRBV7-9 and TRBJ2-3; D gene ambiguous. This CDR3 region has 12 residues. Trimming removed 3 bases at V and 5 bases at J, with 6 bases between. Germline assignment: CDR1 SEHNR and CDR2 FQNEAQ (reference sequence). The CDR3 is CASSFLLDTQYF. For the CDR3, the DNA is TGTGCCAGCAGCTTTTTGTTAGATACGCAGTATTTT.

This sequence joins TRBV20-1 and TRBJ2-5, with TRBD2 as a possible D gene (6 bases). Germline-derived CDR1 and CDR2 are DFQATT and SNEGSKA (reference sequence). V dropped 0 bases and J dropped 12 bases, with 11 bases sitting between them. CDR3 length equals 11 residues. CDR3 region: CSARDVREEYF. CDR3 nucleotides: TGCAGTGCTAGAGATGTCAGGGAGGAGTACTTC.